This T cell receptor beta chain came from a study of T cells in Graves' hyperthyroidism and ophthalmopathy. Across the whole study: Blood was drawn when the patient was first diagnosed and still untreated.

This clonotype appeared many times. For the diagnoses, clinical symptoms, serum thyroxine and TRAb, thyroid ultrasound and orbital computed tomography were used. V dropped 6 bases and J dropped 3 bases, with 15 bases sitting between them. CDR1 is MNHEY and CDR2 is SVGAGI in the germline V gene. There are 14 residues in the CDR3. Amplification of TCR beta CDR3 regions was performed using RNA transcripts as template. During a first-round RT-PCR of the TCR CDR3, the HTBI primer set was used. TCRdb analysed the multiplex PCR reads with MiXCR anew, one entry per CDR3 protein. Here the sample spans about 610,000 distinct CDR3 sequences, under 15% being singletons.

The chain employs TRBV6-5 and TRBJ2-7; a possible D gene is TRBD1 (5 bases). The receptor was derived from a woman between 40 and 55 years old with Graves' ophthalmopathy. Sequences were obtained from blood. CDR3 sequence reads: CASRPGMGLYEQYF. For the CDR3, the DNA is TGTGCCAGCAGGCCAGGGATGGGTCTCTACGAGCAGTACTTC.